This TCR beta chain was sequenced for a study of neurological immune-mediated disorders. In this sample, this clonotype turned up many times. Germline V gene sequence: CDR1 SNHLY, CDR2 FYNNEI. The CDR3 spans 14 residues. The V end was cut by 6 bases, the J end by 2 bases, with 12 bases between. Each CDR3 protein gets one entry after TCRdb re-called the 5' RACE reads with MiXCR. The table lists around 68,000 distinct CDR3 sequences, over 4% of them singletons, with more than 2.5% in the top ten. Sequenced: PBMCs. The TCR comes from a man aged 45-65 years with multiple sclerosis. This chain connects TRBV2 to TRBJ2-3, with D unclear. The DNA for the CDR3 is TGTGCCAGCAGCCCTATGAGCCTCACAGATACGCAGTATTTT. Protein product: CASSPMSLTDTQYF.